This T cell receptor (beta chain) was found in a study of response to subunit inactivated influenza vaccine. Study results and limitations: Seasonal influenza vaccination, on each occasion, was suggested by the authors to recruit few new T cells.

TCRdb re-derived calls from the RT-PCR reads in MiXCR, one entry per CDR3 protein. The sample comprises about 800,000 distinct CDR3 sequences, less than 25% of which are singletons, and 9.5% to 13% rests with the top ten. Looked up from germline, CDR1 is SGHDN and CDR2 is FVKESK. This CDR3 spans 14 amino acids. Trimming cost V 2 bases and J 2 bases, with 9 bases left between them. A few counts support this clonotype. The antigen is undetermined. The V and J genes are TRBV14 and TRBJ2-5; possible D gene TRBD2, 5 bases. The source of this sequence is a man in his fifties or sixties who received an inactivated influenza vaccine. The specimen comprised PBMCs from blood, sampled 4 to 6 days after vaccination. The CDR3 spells CASSQWTGQETQYF. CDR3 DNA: TGTGCCAGCAGCCAATGGACGGGACAAGAGACCCAGTACTTC.